Described below is a single T cell receptor beta chain sequence and its context. Its specificity is not known. Using a J-beta primer mix together with a sample-barcoded 5' primer, a second PCR was run for about 7 to 12 cycles. Each CDR3 protein gets one entry after TCRdb re-called the 5' RACE reads with MiXCR. The table has about a million distinct CDR3 sequences, 51% seen once. The authors extracted at least 6 micrograms of total RNA per sample. This record comes from a study of blood T cells in healthy people across ages. The ends lost 1 base at V and 1 base at J; junction bases unmatched: 3. Looked up from germline, CDR1 is LGHNA and CDR2 is YSLEER. The CDR3 sequence is 16 residues long. General study points: Expanded clonotype changes were possibly confounded by unknown donor CMV status. Among T cells, TCR beta diversity per million cells dropped roughly linearly as age rose.

The receptor's source is a woman aged 55-70 years in good health. The rearrangement uses TRBV4-3 and TRBJ2-1; 8 bases are a match to TRBD1. Sequencing input: blood. The CDR3 nucleotides are TGCGCCAGCAGCCAAGGTGACAGGGGATCCTACAATGAGCAGTTCTTC. This codes for CASSQGDRGSYNEQFF.